This T cell receptor (beta chain) was recorded in a study of blood T cell repertoires in COVID-19. Study information: Researchers got acute and convalescent COVID-19 samples from the United States, Italy and Spain. Nucleic acid was either cDNA or gDNA, and it came from T cells, B-cell-depleted T cells, or PBMCs.

Trimming removed 1 base at V and 1 base at J, with 9 bases between. Germline values: CDR1 SGHRS, CDR2 YFSETQ. The CDR3 length is 16 residues. In the authors' workflow: Amplifying reference gene primers gave estimates of nucleated cell counts. Profiling relied on immunoSEQ multiplex PCR, and the TCRdb table lists in-frame clones only, not all of them. The DNA gave D and trimming, while V, J and clone size come from that table. The sample includes under 12,000 clones, over 80% of them seen just once. This receptor was identified in a human donor in a cohort sampled during active COVID-19. Sequencing was done on a sample of peripheral blood. The V call is TRBV5-1, the J call TRBJ2-6, with D perhaps TRBD1 (5 bases). The CDR3 spells CASSLNSGSGANVLTF. The CDR3 nucleotides read TGCGCCAGCAGCTTGAATTCAGGGTCTGGGGCCAACGTCCTGACTTTC.